This TCR beta chain was retrieved from a study of long-term antiretroviral therapy in people with HIV. Background on the study: Earliest sampling preceded the 2015 immediate-ART recommendation by about a decade.

The V end lost 5 bases, the J end lost 9 bases, and 19 bases lay between the germline ends. There are 14 residues in the CDR3. The germline V gene has CDR1 MNHEY and CDR2 SMNVEV (reference sequence). Sampling of each donor yielded at least one pre-ART PBMC sample and at least two post-ART PBMC samples. On this clone itself: Its antigen is undetermined.

Survey level was the resolution at which the v3.0 immunoSEQ assay ran. What sequencing targeted per sample was about 40,000-50,000 T-cell genomes. TCRdb keeps only in-frame clones here, not all; method: immunoSEQ multiplex PCR. The sample yields about 41,000 clones, 94% seen once. General study points: Dominance of pre-ART expanded clones persisted, fluctuating and often declining after ART.

Sequenced material: unsorted PBMCs, taken around 9 years after starting antiretroviral therapy. The sequence was obtained from a man aged 25 to 40 with HIV. The chain employs TRBV27 and TRBJ2-5; D is perhaps TRBD2 (6 bases). DNA of the CDR3: TGTGCCAGCAGTACGACTGGCGGGGTAGGGGCCCAGTACTTC. Translating it yields CASSTTGGVGAQYF.